These 14 T cell receptor beta chains share one sample of origin, sequenced in a study of beta chain features in type 1 diabetes (dated by TCRdb to the late 2010s). The study at large found these results: A moderate but significant shortening of TCRB CDR3 length was observed in type 1 diabetes patients in all four CD4+ subsets.

Library preparation employed the immunoSEQ multiplex PCR assay. The entire amount of isolated RNA was reverse transcribed using the High Capacity cDNA Reverse Transcription Kit, so the sequenced TCRB transcripts were expressed ones. What TCRdb holds here is the immuneACCESS table cut down to in-frame rearrangements. Part of the clones is not present; checked against another copy, under half of the missing clones reflect an unresolved V gene, and the others are unexplained. This sample has approximately 170,000 clones in its table, and approximately 7.9% of those were observed once. The ten biggest clones cover approximately 0.5% of the sample. Their recognized antigens are unknown. The material sequenced was central memory CD4+ T cells from blood. These receptors originate from a man between 18 and 35 years old with type 1 diabetes.

This clone was found a few times. V gene TRBV5-1 combines with J gene TRBJ1-1; 7 bases align to TRBD1. With 4 bases clipped from V and 6 bases from J, the junction kept 3 bases outside the gene matches. CDR3 length: 12 residues. Germline CDR1 is SGHRS and CDR2 is YFSETQ. CDR3 loop: CASSDTGAEAFF. For the CDR3, the DNA is TGCGCCAGCAGCGACACAGGGGCTGAAGCTTTCTTT. The whole variable domain, remainder taken from reference TRBV5-1 and TRBJ1-1, is KAGVTQTPRYLIKTRGQQVTLSCSPISGHRSVSWYQQTPGQGLQFLFEYFSETQRNKGNFPGRFSGRQFSNSRSEMNVSTLELGDSALYLCASSDTGAEAFFGQGTRLTVV.

The chain joins TRBV9 to TRBJ2-7; a possible D gene is TRBD1 (5 bases). Germline values: CDR1 SGDLS, CDR2 YYNGEE. There are 13 residues in the CDR3. V shed 1 base and J shed 6 bases, with 11 bases lying between them. The CDR3 DNA sequence: TGTGCCAGCAGCGTAACAGGTTCGTCCGAGCAGTACTTC. Translated: CASSVTGSSEQYF.

The chain uses TRBV4-3 and TRBJ2-3, with 7 bases identical to TRBD2. The CDR3 contains 17 residues. The J segment lost 5 bases and the V segment lost 4 bases, leaving 15 bases of the junction unmatched. The germline CDR1 and CDR2 sequences are LGHNA and YSLEER. The CDR3 sequence: CASSLGGGAGNRDTQYF. As DNA, the CDR3 is TGCGCCAGCAGCCTGGGCGGGGGAGCGGGGAACCGAGATACGCAGTATTTT.

This clone was seen a handful of times. The chain uses TRBV20-1 and TRBJ2-5; no firm D call. The J call is doubtful: the DNA matches TRBJ2-7 better. The CDR3 is 11 amino acids. Germline loops: CDR1 DFQATT, CDR2 SNEGSKA (reference sequence). The CDR3 reads CSARLNYEQYF. The CDR3 nucleotides read TGCAGTGCTAGGCTAAATTACGAGCAGTACTTC.

The V and J genes are TRBV6-5 and TRBJ1-1; D might be TRBD1 (6 bases). Trimming took 2 bases from V and 4 from J, leaving 11 bases between them. CDR3 length equals 14 residues. Germline V gene sequence: CDR1 MNHEY, CDR2 SVGAGI. The CDR3 DNA follows: TGTGCCAGCAGTTACCAAACAGGGTTCACTGAAGCTTTCTTT. Protein sequence: CASSYQTGFTEAFF.

This clone has a handful of counts. The gene calls are TRBV9 and TRBJ2-2; D not certain. The germline CDR1 and CDR2 sequences are SGDLS and YYNGEE. This CDR3 is 15 amino acids long. V lost 0 bases, J lost 4 bases, and 10 bases lay in between. The CDR3 loop reads CASSVGSVGTGELFF. CDR3 DNA: TGTGCCAGCAGCGTAGGCAGCGTTGGCACCGGGGAGCTGTTTTTT.

This clone was counted only a few times. The CDR3 protein is CASSLGQPNEKLFF. Here the CDR3 DNA reads TGTGCCAGCAGCTTGGGACAGCCTAATGAAAAACTGTTTTTT. The chain couples TRBV5-6 to TRBJ1-4, with a possible D match to TRBD1 (5 bases). Germline loops: CDR1 SGHDT, CDR2 YYEEEE. The V and J ends lost 0 bases and 3 bases respectively, with 6 bases between them. The CDR3 consists of 14 residues.

The chain has TRBV5-1 and TRBJ1-6; TRBD1 agrees at 9 bases. CDR1 and CDR2 (germline): SGHRS, YFSETQ. V gave up 4 bases and J gave up 13 bases; unmatched junction bases: 9. This CDR3 region has 14 residues. CDR3 DNA sequence: TGCGCCAGCAGCCCGGGACAGGGAGTGGTTCCCCTCCACTTT. Encoded protein: CASSPGQGVVPLHF.

This clone was observed a handful of times. This sequence joins TRBV6-1 and TRBJ2-3; the match to TRBD1 covers 7 bases. The J segment lost 4 bases and the V segment lost 5 bases, leaving 6 bases of the junction unmatched. This CDR3 region has 14 residues. The V gene's germline CDR1 is MNHNS and CDR2 SASEGT. The CDR3 DNA reads as TGTGCCAGCAGTCCCGACAGGGTGGCAGATACGCAGTATTTT. Its protein is CASSPDRVADTQYF.

V and J are TRBV28 and TRBJ2-2, with D perhaps matching TRBD1 (5 bases). V lost 5 bases and J lost 7, with 11 bases in between. The length of the CDR3 is 13 residues. Germline CDR1 MDHEN, CDR2 SYDVKM. As DNA, the CDR3 is TGTGCCAGCAGTCCCCGACAGAGCGGGGAGCTGTTTTTT. Residues: CASSPRQSGELFF.

CDR3 nucleotides: TGTGCCAGCTCACCCAGGGGGGTTCGAGCTTTCTTT. Its protein is CASSPRGVRAFF. The rearrangement links TRBV18 to TRBJ1-1; 7 bases agree with TRBD1. The CDR3 is 12 amino acids. CDR1 is KGHSH and CDR2 is LQKENI in the germline V gene. The V segment lost 3 bases and the J segment 10 bases; nucleotides outside the gene matches: 5.

The sample holds many counts of this clone. The chain combines TRBV12-5 with TRBJ1-6; D remains unclear. Trimming left V 1 base short and J 6 bases short, with 10 bases between. The CDR3 is made up of 15 amino acids. Per the germline V gene, CDR1 is LGHNT and CDR2 is FRNRAP. The CDR3 sequence is CASGLAQLLNSPLHF. The CDR3 DNA reads as TGTGCTAGTGGTTTGGCACAGCTCCTTAATTCACCCCTCCACTTT.

In this sample, this clone turned up a few times. The chain joins TRBV25-1 to TRBJ2-5, with TRBD2 identical over 8 bases. CDR1 MGHDK and CDR2 SYGVNS come from the germline V gene. The CDR3 extends over 15 amino acids. Trimming took 2 bases from V and 5 from J; bases not matched to a gene: 7. Here the CDR3 reads CASSELAGGSETQYF. CDR3 nucleotide sequence: TGTGCCAGCAGTGAACTGGCGGGGGGTTCTGAGACCCAGTACTTC.

The V call is TRBV28, the J call TRBJ1-2, with D hard to call. This CDR3 has 12 residues. The V gene lost 2 bases and the J gene lost 8 bases, with 9 bases spanning the gap. Per the germline V gene, CDR1 is MDHEN and CDR2 is SYDVKM. The CDR3 sequence: CASSLPGGGYTF. As DNA, the CDR3 is TGTGCCAGCAGTTTACCCGGAGGGGGCTACACCTTC.